What follows are 16 T cell receptor beta chains derived from one specimen sequenced in a study of blood T cell repertoires in COVID-19. Clones were sequenced by immunoSEQ multiplex PCR, and TCRdb holds only the in-frame ones, with some missing. The sample has a few hundred thousand clones, roughly 80% seen once. Input material: peripheral blood. These receptors were collected from a man aged 55 to 70 who had recovered from COVID-19.

The V and J genes are TRBV6-5 and TRBJ1-6, with 10 nucleotides matching TRBD1. CDR1 is MNHEY, CDR2 SVGAGI, per germline. The CDR3 sequence is 14 residues long. The V gene end was trimmed by 3 bases and the J gene end by 10 bases; junction bases not matched to a gene: 3. The CDR3 nucleotides read TGTGCCAGCAGTTATGGGACAGGGGAGTCACCCCTCCACTTT. Translating it yields CASSYGTGESPLHF.

V gene TRBV19 combines with J gene TRBJ2-2; no firm D call. The germline CDR1 and CDR2 sequences are LNHDA and SQIVND (reference sequence). This CDR3 has 13 residues. Between the trimmed V and J ends, which lost 1 base and 2 bases, there was a span of 2 bases. CDR3 loop: CASSIANTGELFF. The CDR3 DNA reads TGTGCCAGTAGTATAGCAAACACCGGGGAGCTGTTTTTT.

V is TRBV19 and J is TRBJ1-1; TRBD1 might be the D (6 bases). Germline CDR1 and CDR2: LNHDA and SQIVND (reference sequence). V gave up 9 bases and J gave up 0 bases, with 14 bases separating them. The CDR3 runs 14 residues. As DNA, the CDR3 is TGTGCCAGCGGTACAGGGACCTTGAACACTGAAGCTTTCTTT. Its protein is CASGTGTLNTEAFF.

This chain joins TRBV11-2 and TRBJ1-1, with D maybe TRBD1 (5 bases). Germline CDR1 reads SGHAT; CDR2 reads FQNNGV. Trimming shortened V by 1 base and J by 1 base, and 16 bases separated the two germline ends. The CDR3 loop spans 17 amino acids. CDR3 residues: CASSLVGGPVKNTEAFF. CDR3 DNA: TGTGCCAGCAGCTTAGTCGGGGGACCGGTAAAGAACACTGAAGCTTTCTTT.

The chain carries TRBV6-5 and TRBJ2-3, with 11 positions matching TRBD2. V shed 9 bases, J shed 6 bases, and the junction held 8 bases outside the gene matches. The CDR3 consists of 14 residues. Germline V lookup: CDR1 MNHEY, CDR2 SVGAGI. CDR3 in amino acids: CASATSGTRDTQYF. DNA of the CDR3: TGTGCCAGTGCGACTAGCGGGACTCGGGATACGCAGTATTTT.

V and J are TRBV18 and TRBJ1-1; no clear D gene. The CDR3 spans 14 residues. V dropped 4 bases and J dropped 1 base, with 10 bases sitting between them. Germline values: CDR1 KGHSH, CDR2 LQKENI. In nucleotides, the CDR3 is TGTGCCAGCTCACTAAATATCGGGAACACTGAAGCTTTCTTT. It specifies CASSLNIGNTEAFF.

In DNA form, the CDR3 reads TGTGCCAGCAGCGACGGACTTTCCTACGAGCAGTACTTC. Amino acid sequence: CASSDGLSYEQYF. The chain links TRBV7-8 to TRBJ2-7, with D perhaps TRBD2 (5 bases). In germline, CDR1 is SGHVS, CDR2 FQNEAQ. CDR3 size: 13 residues. Trimming cost V 5 bases and J 1 base, with 9 bases left between them.

The chain employs TRBV2 and TRBJ1-2, with 8 bases matching TRBD1. Germline loops: CDR1 SNHLY, CDR2 FYNNEI. The CDR3 totals 15 residues. The ends lost 6 bases at V and 4 bases at J; junction bases unmatched: 10. This CDR3 reads CASSPQTGAGYGYTF. DNA for the CDR3: TGTGCCAGCAGCCCACAGACAGGGGCCGGCTATGGCTACACCTTC.

This chain connects TRBV7-9 to TRBJ2-3; a weak D match, TRBD2 (6 bases). Germline V gene sequence: CDR1 SEHNR, CDR2 FQNEAQ (reference sequence). Trimming pared 11 bases from V and 2 bases from J, leaving 20 bases between. CDR3 length equals 15 residues. The CDR3 nucleotides are TGTGCCTATCCCAGAGCGGGCGGTATCACAGATACGCAGTATTTT. It yields the protein CAYPRAGGITDTQYF.

The rearrangement links TRBV28 to TRBJ2-7, with TRBD2 identical over 10 bases. Trimming cost V 2 bases and J 2 bases; bases outside gene matches: 3. CDR1 is MDHEN, CDR2 SYDVKM, per germline. The CDR3 runs to 15 residues. DNA of the CDR3: TGTGCCAGCAGTTTACAGCGGGGGGGCGCCTACGAGCAGTACTTC. It translates to CASSLQRGGAYEQYF.

The chain carries TRBV24-1 and TRBJ1-5; 9 bases agree with TRBD1. The V and J ends lost 4 bases and 1 base, in that order; junction bases with no gene match: 10. Per the germline V gene, CDR1 is KGHDR and CDR2 is SFDVKD. The CDR3 is made up of 18 amino acids. This CDR3 is CATSEGQGGGLSNQPQHF. DNA of the CDR3: TGTGCCACCAGTGAGGGACAGGGAGGTGGGTTGAGCAATCAGCCCCAGCATTTT.

The chain has TRBV19 and TRBJ2-1; 9 nucleotides align to TRBD1. The CDR3 covers 15 residues. Germline CDR1 reads LNHDA; CDR2 reads SQIVND (reference sequence). J gave up 5 bases and V 6 bases, and 8 bases lay outside the gene matches. The CDR3 reads CASSLDRGFNNEQFF. CDR3 nucleotides: TGTGCCAGTAGCCTGGACAGGGGCTTTAACAATGAGCAGTTCTTC.

The J gene is TRBJ2-1, the V gene TRBV6-1; TRBD1 matches 9 bases. The trim removed 4 bases at V and 6 bases at J, leaving 10 bases unmatched. The CDR3 runs to 16 residues. Looked up from germline, CDR1 is MNHNS and CDR2 is SASEGT. The CDR3 sequence is CASSGARQGESNEQFF. CDR3 DNA sequence: TGTGCCAGCAGTGGAGCCCGACAGGGGGAATCCAATGAGCAGTTCTTC.

This chain links TRBV27 with TRBJ1-6; possibly TRBD1 for D (5 bases). Germline V gene lookup returns CDR1 MNHEY and CDR2 SMNVEV (reference sequence). The CDR3 is 16 amino acids. V gave up 7 bases and J gave up 0 bases, with 13 bases separating them. The CDR3 spells CASTGGGSSYNSPLHF. The CDR3 DNA reads as TGTGCCAGCACGGGCGGGGGAAGCTCCTATAATTCACCCCTCCACTTT.

V gene TRBV5-6 combines with J gene TRBJ2-3; 7 bases align to TRBD2. Trimming cost V 5 bases and J 0 bases; bases outside gene matches: 12. CDR3 length: 17 residues. Germline values: CDR1 SGHDT, CDR2 YYEEEE. The CDR3: CASSAGTTKSSTDTQYF. The CDR3 coding sequence is TGTGCCAGCAGTGCCGGGACTACCAAATCTAGCACAGATACGCAGTATTTT.

Only one count was recorded for this clone. The genes are TRBV6-1 and TRBJ1-1; no firm D call. The length of the CDR3 is 14 residues. Germline V gene lookup returns CDR1 MNHNS and CDR2 SASEGT. Trimming took off 0 bases at V and 4 bases at J, with 9 bases between the two ends. CDR3 sequence: CASSEALVSTEAFF. In nucleotides, the CDR3 is TGTGCCAGCAGTGAAGCCCTAGTAAGCACTGAAGCTTTCTTT.